A few counts support the clone carrying this T cell receptor beta chain. The source of the sample is a study of blood T cells in healthy people across ages. CDR1 and CDR2 (germline): SGHTA, FQGTGA. CDR3 length: 13 amino acids. V was clipped by 5 bases and J by 4 bases, with 6 bases between them. For the second PCR, which ran for about 7 to 12 cycles, a sample-barcoded 5' primer and a J-beta primer mix were used. Each CDR3 protein is one row after TCRdb ran MiXCR on the 5' RACE reads. The sample holds nearly 800,000 distinct CDR3 sequences, more than 50% seen once. V and J are TRBV7-3 and TRBJ1-6, with no clear D. This TCR was recovered from a middle-aged man in good health. Material for sequencing was blood. The CDR3 spells CASSRRYNSPLHF. The DNA of the CDR3 is TGTGCCAGCAGCCGGAGGTATAATTCACCCCTCCACTTT.